This T cell receptor beta chain was retrieved from a study of CD8+ T cells in alopecia areata. Sequencing used cDNA as its template, made by extracting RNA and reverse transcribing it. Sequencing used immunoSEQ multiplex PCR; TCRdb keeps in-frame clones, though not all of them. The repertoire has approximately 34,000 clones, about 60% of them found once; the top ten carry about two fifths. As for this clone: No antigen is known for it.

Whole-study findings and limits: Normal scalp showed lower clonality than lesional scalp, especially alopecia totalis/universalis.

It was from PBMCs that CD4+ and CD8+ T cells were sorted. Material: NKG2D-high CD8+ T cells sorted from blood. The clonotype comes from a human donor with alopecia areata.

The CDR3 nucleotides are TGTGCCAGCAGCGCCGCGGGACGAGTCTACGAGCAGTACTTC. It yields the protein CASSAAGRVYEQYF. The rearrangement joins TRBV9 to TRBJ2-7; maybe TRBD2 (6 bases). V dropped 3 bases and J dropped 3 bases, with 13 bases sitting between them. Germline V gives CDR1 SGDLS, CDR2 YYNGEE. The CDR3 runs to 14 residues.